The 12 T cell receptor beta chains listed next were all sequenced from one sample in a study of CD8+ T cells in alopecia areata. The sample's treatment: oral pan-JAK inhibitor, 5-10 mg twice daily. RNA extraction and reverse transcription yielded cDNA as sequencing template. The repertoire was sequenced with immunoSEQ multiplex PCR; TCRdb's copy has only in-frame clones and lacks some. The sample carries 95,000 to 100,000 clones, 60% to 65% recorded once. The specimen was CD8+ T cells sorted from blood, collected at week 4, from a patient treated with tofacitinib. These receptors were obtained from a human donor with alopecia areata.

The rearrangement joins TRBV25-1 to TRBJ2-5; 10 nucleotides agree with TRBD1. This CDR3 is 14 amino acids long. Germline assignment: CDR1 MGHDK and CDR2 SYGVNS. Trimming removed 4 bases from V and 3 bases from J; junction bases left unmatched: 2. The CDR3 loop is CASSAGQGEETQYF. The CDR3 nucleotides are TGTGCCAGCAGTGCCGGACAGGGGGAAGAGACCCAGTACTTC.

V and J are TRBV5-1 and TRBJ2-3; 12 bases match TRBD2. The CDR3 spans 15 residues. CDR1 SGHRS and CDR2 YFSETQ come from the germline V gene. V lost 0 bases, J lost 6 bases, and 2 bases stayed unmatched. CDR3 region: CASSLGLAGVDTQYF. Here the CDR3 DNA reads TGCGCCAGCAGCTTGGGACTAGCGGGGGTGGATACGCAGTATTTT.

This clone has only a few counts. The genes are TRBV6-5 and TRBJ2-5; 7 bases map to TRBD1. Germline assignment: CDR1 MNHEY and CDR2 SVGAGI. The CDR3 runs 15 residues. V lost 5 bases to trimming and J lost 3 bases; unmatched junction nucleotides: 9. The CDR3 reads CASSARNQGEETQYF. CDR3 bases: TGTGCCAGCAGTGCAAGAAACCAGGGGGAAGAGACCCAGTACTTC.

This rearrangement joins TRBV15 to TRBJ2-3; 7 bases align to TRBD1. V shed 3 bases, J shed 3 bases, and the junction held 9 bases outside the gene matches. Germline values: CDR1 LNHNV, CDR2 YYDKDF (reference sequence). The CDR3 sequence is 16 residues long. The CDR3 DNA reads TGTGCCACCAGCAGTCTAGTCACAGGGGAAACAGATACGCAGTATTTT. Translating it yields CATSSLVTGETDTQYF. The full variable domain, in which reference TRBV15 and TRBJ2-3 provide the parts outside the CDR3, is DAMVIQNPRYQVTQFGKPVTLSCSQTLNHNVMYWYQQKSSQAPKLLFHYYDKDFNNEADTPDNFQSRRPNTSFCFLDIRSPGLGDTAMYLCATSSLVTGETDTQYFGPGTRLTVL.

CDR3 in DNA: TGTGCCAGCAGTTACTCGGTTCTACCGGAAACCTACGAGCAGTACTTC. It codes for CASSYSVLPETYEQYF. The rearrangement joins TRBV27 to TRBJ2-7; no definite D call. This CDR3 is 16 amino acids long. The V gene's germline CDR1 is MNHEY and CDR2 SMNVEV (reference sequence). Trimming stripped 4 bases from V and 2 bases from J, with 18 bases between.

This rearrangement joins TRBV7-3 to TRBJ2-2; the match to TRBD1 covers 10 bases. Germline V lookup: CDR1 SGHTA, CDR2 FQGTGA. The CDR3 covers 17 residues. The trim removed 6 bases at V and 1 base at J, leaving 8 bases unmatched. Here the CDR3 reads CASRAGTGAKNTGELFF. The CDR3 DNA follows: TGTGCCAGCAGAGCCGGGACAGGGGCGAAGAACACCGGGGAGCTGTTTTTT.

The V call is TRBV4-1, the J call TRBJ2-4; 10 nucleotides agree with TRBD2. The CDR3 totals 17 residues. Germline V gives CDR1 MGHRA, CDR2 YSYEKL. Trimming took 5 bases from V and 0 from J; bases not matched to a gene: 7. CDR3 DNA sequence: TGCGCCAGCAGCTATACACTAGCGGGGCTAGCCAAAAACATTCAGTACTTC. This gives the protein CASSYTLAGLAKNIQYF.

V and J are TRBV28 and TRBJ1-2; 11 bases align to TRBD1. The junction had 3 bases not matched to a gene; V was cut back by 10 bases and J by 5 bases. CDR1 is MDHEN and CDR2 is SYDVKM in the germline V gene. The CDR3 extends over 12 amino acids. The chain's CDR3 is CATGDRGYGYTF. The DNA of the CDR3 is TGTGCCACAGGGGACAGGGGGTATGGCTACACCTTC.

The V call is TRBV9, the J call TRBJ2-5, with 8 bases fitting TRBD2. J gave up 1 base and V 0 bases, and 5 bases lay outside the gene matches. The CDR3 consists of 16 residues. Germline V gene lookup returns CDR1 SGDLS and CDR2 YYNGEE. Written as DNA, the CDR3 is TGTGCCAGCAGCGTAGAGGTCACTAGCGGCCAAGAGACCCAGTACTTC. This gives the protein CASSVEVTSGQETQYF.

This sequence joins TRBV15 and TRBJ2-3, with 9 bases aligning to TRBD2. V lost 0 bases and J lost 2; bases outside the gene matches: 6. CDR1 is LNHNV and CDR2 is YYDKDF in the germline V gene (reference sequence). This CDR3 has 17 amino acids. The CDR3 sequence: CATSRDSAGGPTDTQYF. The CDR3 coding sequence is TGTGCCACCAGCAGAGATTCCGCGGGAGGGCCCACAGATACGCAGTATTTT.

The CDR3: CASSSGTGENTEAFF. DNA for the CDR3: TGCGCCAGCAGCTCCGGGACAGGGGAGAACACTGAAGCTTTCTTT. The chain links TRBV5-1 to TRBJ1-1, with 10 bases identical to TRBD1. The CDR3 runs 15 residues. Germline trimming cut 3 bases from V and 1 base from J; bases unmatched to any gene: 3. Germline lookup yields CDR1 SGHRS and CDR2 YFSETQ.

DNA of the CDR3: TGTGCCAGCAGCTGGACAGGGACCATGAACACTGAAGCTTTCTTT. The encoded protein is CASSWTGTMNTEAFF. V usage is TRBV7-9 and J usage is TRBJ1-1, with 8 nucleotides matching TRBD1. J gave up 0 bases and V 4 bases, and 4 bases lay outside the gene matches. The CDR3 runs to 15 residues. Germline loops: CDR1 SEHNR, CDR2 FQNEAQ (reference sequence).